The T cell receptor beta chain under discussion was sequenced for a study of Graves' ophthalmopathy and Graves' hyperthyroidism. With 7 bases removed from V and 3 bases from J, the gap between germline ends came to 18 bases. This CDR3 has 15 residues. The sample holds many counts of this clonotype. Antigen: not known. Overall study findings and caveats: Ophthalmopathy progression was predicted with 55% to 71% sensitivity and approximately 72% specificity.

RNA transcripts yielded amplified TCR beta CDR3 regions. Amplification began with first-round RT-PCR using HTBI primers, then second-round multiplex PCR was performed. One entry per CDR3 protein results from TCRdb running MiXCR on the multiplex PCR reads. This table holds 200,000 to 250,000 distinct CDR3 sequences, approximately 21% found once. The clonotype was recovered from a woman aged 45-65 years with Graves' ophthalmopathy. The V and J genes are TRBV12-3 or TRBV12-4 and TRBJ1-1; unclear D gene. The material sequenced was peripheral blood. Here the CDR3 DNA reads TGTGCCAGCATCTCCATCGCGCGGGGTGACACTGAAGCTTTCTTT. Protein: CASISIARGDTEAFF.